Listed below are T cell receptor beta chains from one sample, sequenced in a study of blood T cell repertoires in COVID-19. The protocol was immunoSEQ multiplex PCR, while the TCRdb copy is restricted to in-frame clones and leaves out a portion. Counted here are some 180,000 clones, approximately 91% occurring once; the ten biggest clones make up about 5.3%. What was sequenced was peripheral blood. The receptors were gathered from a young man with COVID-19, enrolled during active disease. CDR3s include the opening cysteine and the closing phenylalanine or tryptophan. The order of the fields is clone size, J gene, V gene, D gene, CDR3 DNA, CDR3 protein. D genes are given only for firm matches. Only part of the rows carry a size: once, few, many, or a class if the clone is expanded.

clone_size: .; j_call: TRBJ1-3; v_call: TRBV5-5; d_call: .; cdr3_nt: TGTGCCAGCAGCTTGGCCGAAGGAGCCGGAAACACCATATATTTT; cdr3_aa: CASSLAEGAGNTIYF
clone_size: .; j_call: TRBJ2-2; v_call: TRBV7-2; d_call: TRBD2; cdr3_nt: TGTGCCAGCAGCCAGCAGGTGGTCTCCTCGGGAGGCGGGGAGCTGTTTTTT; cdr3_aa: CASSQQVVSSGGGELFF
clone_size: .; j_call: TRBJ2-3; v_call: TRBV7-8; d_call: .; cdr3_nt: TGTGCCAGCAGCCCTCGACAGGGAGGCAGCACAGATACGCAGTATTTT; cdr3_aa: CASSPRQGGSTDTQYF
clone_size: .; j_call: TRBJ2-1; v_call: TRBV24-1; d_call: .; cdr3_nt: TGTGCCACCAGTGATATCCGGGACTCCAATGAGCAGTTCTTC; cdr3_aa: CATSDIRDSNEQFF
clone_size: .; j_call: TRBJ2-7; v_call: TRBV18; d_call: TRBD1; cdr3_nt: TGTGCCAGCTCACCTACGACCGGGACAGGGTACTACGAGCAGTACTTC; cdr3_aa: CASSPTTGTGYYEQYF
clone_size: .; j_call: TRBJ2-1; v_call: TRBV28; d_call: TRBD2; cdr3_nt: TGTGCCAGCAGTTTTATACTAGCGGGTTACAATGAGCAGTTCTTC; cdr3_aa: CASSFILAGYNEQFF
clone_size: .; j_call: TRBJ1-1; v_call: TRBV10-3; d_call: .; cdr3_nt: TGTGCCATCAGTCGGCCAGGGATGAACACTGAAGCTTTCTTT; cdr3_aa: CAISRPGMNTEAFF
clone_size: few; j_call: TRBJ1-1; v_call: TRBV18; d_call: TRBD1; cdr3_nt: TGTGCCAGCTCACCTGACAGGGCAGGAGTGGAAGCTTTCTTT; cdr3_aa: CASSPDRAGVEAFF
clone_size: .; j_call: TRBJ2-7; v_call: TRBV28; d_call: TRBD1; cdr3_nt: TGTGCCAGCAGTCTCAACAACAGGGGCAATTACTACGAGCAGTACTTC; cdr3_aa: CASSLNNRGNYYEQYF
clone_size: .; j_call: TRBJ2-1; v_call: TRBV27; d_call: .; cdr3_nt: TGTGCCAGCAGTTCCAGGGGCCTTAGAGAGCAGTTCTTC; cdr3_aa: CASSSRGLREQFF
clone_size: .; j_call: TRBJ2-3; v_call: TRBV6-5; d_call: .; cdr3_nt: TGTGCCAGCAGTTACAGAATCCAATTCGCACTCGATACGCAGTATTTT; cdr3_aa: CASSYRIQFALDTQYF
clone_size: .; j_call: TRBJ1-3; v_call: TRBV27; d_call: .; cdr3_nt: TGTGCCAGCAGTCCCGCGGGACGGATCTCTGGAAACACCATATATTTT; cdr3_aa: CASSPAGRISGNTIYF
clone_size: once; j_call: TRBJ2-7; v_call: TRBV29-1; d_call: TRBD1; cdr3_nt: TGCAGCGTTGGTTTAAGGAGACAGGGGGCGTCTAACGAGCAGTACTTC; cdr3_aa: CSVGLRRQGASNEQYF
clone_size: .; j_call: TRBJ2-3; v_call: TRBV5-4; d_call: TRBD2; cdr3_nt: TGTGCCAGCAGCTGGGGGGGTATTGGTAGCGGAAGCACAGATACGCAGTATTTT; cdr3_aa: CASSWGGIGSGSTDTQYF
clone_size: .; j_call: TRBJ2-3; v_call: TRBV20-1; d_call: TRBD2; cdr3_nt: TGCAGTGCCTTACTAGCGTATGCGCAGTATTTT; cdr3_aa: CSALLAYAQYF
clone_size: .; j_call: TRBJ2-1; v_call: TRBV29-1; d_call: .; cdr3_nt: TGCAGCCATCTGCGGGGGCCCGAGCAGTTCTTC; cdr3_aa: CSHLRGPEQFF